The clone carrying this TCR beta chain was seen only once. The antigen remains unidentified. Method: immunoSEQ multiplex PCR; TCRdb's copy keeps in-frame clones and lacks some. This sample has more than 20,000 clones, with less than 95% found just once. Time point noted: approximately twelve months of natalizumab therapy. Controls were natalizumab-treated multiple sclerosis patients who did not develop PML, sampled longitudinally. This specimen comes from a study of multiple sclerosis patients with progressive multifocal leukoencephalopathy. CDR3 length: 13 amino acids. CDR1 SGHTA and CDR2 FQGNSA come from the germline V gene. With V trimmed by 1 base and J by 7 bases, 3 bases remained unmatched. General study results and limits: Less diverse TRB repertoires were suggested in most PML patients.

The TCR originated in a young man with multiple sclerosis. The material sequenced was PBMCs, taken from a patient treated with natalizumab. J is TRBJ1-1 and V is TRBV7-2, with 7 bases aligning to TRBD1. CDR3 sequence reads: CASSLGTGDEAFF. CDR3 DNA: TGTGCCAGCAGCTTAGGGACAGGAGATGAAGCTTTCTTT.